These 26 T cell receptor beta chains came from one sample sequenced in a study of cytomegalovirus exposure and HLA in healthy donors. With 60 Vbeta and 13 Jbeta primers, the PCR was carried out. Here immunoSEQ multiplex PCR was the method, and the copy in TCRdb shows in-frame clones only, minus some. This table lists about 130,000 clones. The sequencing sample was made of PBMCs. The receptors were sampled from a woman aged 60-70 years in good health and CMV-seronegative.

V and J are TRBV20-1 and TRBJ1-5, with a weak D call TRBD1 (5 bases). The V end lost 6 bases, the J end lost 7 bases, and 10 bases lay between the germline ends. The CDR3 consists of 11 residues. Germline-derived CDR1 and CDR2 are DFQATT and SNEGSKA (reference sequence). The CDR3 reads CSAVRGQPQHF. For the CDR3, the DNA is TGCAGTGCCGTCCGGGGGCAGCCCCAGCATTTT.

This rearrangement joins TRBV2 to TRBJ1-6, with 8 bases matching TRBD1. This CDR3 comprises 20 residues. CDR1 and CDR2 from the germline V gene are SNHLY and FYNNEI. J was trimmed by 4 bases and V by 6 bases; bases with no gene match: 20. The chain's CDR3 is CASSGRTGKPPSVYNSPLHF. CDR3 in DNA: TGTGCCAGCAGCGGAAGGACAGGGAAACCTCCTTCCGTGTATAATTCACCCCTCCACTTT.

This CDR3 is CASSLSPIHEQYF. The CDR3 DNA follows: TGTGCCAGCAGTTTATCCCCTATACACGAGCAGTACTTC. The rearrangement links TRBV27 to TRBJ2-7, with D uncertain. V was shortened by 0 bases and J by 5 bases, with 8 bases between the two germline ends. The CDR3 is 13 residues long. From germline, CDR1 is MNHEY and CDR2 SMNVEV (reference sequence).

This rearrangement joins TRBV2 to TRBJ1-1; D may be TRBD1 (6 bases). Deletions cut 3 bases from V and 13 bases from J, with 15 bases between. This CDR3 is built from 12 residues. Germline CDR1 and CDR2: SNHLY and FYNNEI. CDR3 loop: CASSDYREGVFF. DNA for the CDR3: TGTGCCAGCAGTGACTACAGGGAAGGAGTTTTCTTT.

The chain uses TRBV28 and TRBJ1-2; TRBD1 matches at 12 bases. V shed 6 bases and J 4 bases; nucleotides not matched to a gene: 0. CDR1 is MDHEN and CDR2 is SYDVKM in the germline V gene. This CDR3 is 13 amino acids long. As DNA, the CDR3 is TGTGCCAGCAGGGGACAGGGGGCCTATGGCTACACCTTC. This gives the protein CASRGQGAYGYTF.

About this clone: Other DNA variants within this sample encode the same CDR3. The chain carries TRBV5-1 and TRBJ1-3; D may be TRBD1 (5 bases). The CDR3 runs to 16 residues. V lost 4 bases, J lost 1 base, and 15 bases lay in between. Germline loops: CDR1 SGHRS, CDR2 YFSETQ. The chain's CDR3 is CASSLSAGGSGNTIYF. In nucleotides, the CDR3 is TGCGCCAGCAGCCTCTCAGCGGGGGGATCTGGAAACACCATATATTTT.

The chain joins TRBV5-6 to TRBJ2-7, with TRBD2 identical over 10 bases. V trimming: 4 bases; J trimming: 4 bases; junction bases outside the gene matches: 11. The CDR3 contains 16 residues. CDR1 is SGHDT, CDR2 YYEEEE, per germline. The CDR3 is CASSQAGTSAKYEQYF. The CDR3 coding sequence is TGTGCCAGCAGCCAAGCCGGGACTAGCGCGAAATACGAGCAGTACTTC.

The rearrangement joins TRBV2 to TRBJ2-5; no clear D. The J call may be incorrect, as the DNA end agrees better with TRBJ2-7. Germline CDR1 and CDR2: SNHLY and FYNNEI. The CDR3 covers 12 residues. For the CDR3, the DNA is TGTGCCAGCAGTGAACAATCCTACGAGCAGTACTTC. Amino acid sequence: CASSEQSYEQYF.

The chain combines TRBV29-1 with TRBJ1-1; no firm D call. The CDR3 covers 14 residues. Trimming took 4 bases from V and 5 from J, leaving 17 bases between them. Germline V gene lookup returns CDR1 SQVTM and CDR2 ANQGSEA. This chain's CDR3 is CSVVMVGGGTEAFF. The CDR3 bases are TGCAGCGTTGTGATGGTCGGAGGAGGGACTGAAGCTTTCTTT.

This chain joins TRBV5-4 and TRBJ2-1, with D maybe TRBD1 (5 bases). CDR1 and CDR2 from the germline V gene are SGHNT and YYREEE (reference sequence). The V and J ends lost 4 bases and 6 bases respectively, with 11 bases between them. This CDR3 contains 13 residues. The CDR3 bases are TGTGCCAGCAGCAACCAGGGTAGCAATGAGCAGTTCTTC. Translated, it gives CASSNQGSNEQFF.

As DNA, the CDR3 is TGCGCCAGCAGCCAAAGTGGTGTACGGGGGAGCACAGATACGCAGTATTTT. Amino acids: CASSQSGVRGSTDTQYF. The chain combines TRBV4-1 with TRBJ2-3, with D possibly TRBD2 on 6 matching bases. The CDR3 covers 17 residues. Germline CDR1 MGHRA, CDR2 YSYEKL. V was clipped by 2 bases and J by 0 bases, with 15 bases between them.

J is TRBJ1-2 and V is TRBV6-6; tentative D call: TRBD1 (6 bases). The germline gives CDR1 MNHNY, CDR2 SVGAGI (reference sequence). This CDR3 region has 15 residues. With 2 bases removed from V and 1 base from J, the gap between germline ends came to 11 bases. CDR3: CASSYGQKYNYGYTF. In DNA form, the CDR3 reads TGTGCCAGCAGTTACGGACAGAAATATAACTATGGCTACACCTTC.

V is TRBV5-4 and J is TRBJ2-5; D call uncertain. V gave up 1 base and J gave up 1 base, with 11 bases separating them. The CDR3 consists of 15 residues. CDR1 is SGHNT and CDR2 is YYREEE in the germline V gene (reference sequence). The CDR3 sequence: CASSLSVAAQETQYF. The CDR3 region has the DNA TGTGCCAGCAGCTTGTCTGTCGCGGCCCAAGAGACCCAGTACTTC.

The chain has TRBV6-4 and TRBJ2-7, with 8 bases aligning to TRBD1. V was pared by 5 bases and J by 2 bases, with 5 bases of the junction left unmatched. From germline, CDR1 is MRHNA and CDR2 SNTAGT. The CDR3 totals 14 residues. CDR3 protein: CASSPGTGPYEQYF. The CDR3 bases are TGTGCCAGCAGTCCCGGGACAGGCCCCTACGAGCAGTACTTC.

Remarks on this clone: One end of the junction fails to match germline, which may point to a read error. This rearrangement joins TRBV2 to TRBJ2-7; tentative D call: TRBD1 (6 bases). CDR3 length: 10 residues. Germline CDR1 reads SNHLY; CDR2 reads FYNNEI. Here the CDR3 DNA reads TGTGCCAGCAGTGCCGACAGGCCGTTTTTC. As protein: CASSADRPFF.

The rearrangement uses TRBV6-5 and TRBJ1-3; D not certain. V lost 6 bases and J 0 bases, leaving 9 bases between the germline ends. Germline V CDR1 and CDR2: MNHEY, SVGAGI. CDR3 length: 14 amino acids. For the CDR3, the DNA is TGTGCCAGCAGACAACCCAGCTCTGGAAACACCATATATTTT. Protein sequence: CASRQPSSGNTIYF.

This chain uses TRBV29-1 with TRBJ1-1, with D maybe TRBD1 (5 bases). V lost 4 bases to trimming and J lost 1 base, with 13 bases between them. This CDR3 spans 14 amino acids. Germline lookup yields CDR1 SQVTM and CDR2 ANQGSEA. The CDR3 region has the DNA TGCAGCGTTGTGGGTCCGGGGGGGAACACTGAAGCTTTCTTT. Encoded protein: CSVVGPGGNTEAFF.

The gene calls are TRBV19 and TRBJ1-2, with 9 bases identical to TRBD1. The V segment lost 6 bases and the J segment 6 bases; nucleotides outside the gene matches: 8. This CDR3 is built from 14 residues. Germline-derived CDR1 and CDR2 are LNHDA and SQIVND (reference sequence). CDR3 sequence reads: CASSHRGRTNGYTF. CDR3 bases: TGTGCCAGTAGCCACAGGGGGCGGACCAATGGCTACACCTTC.

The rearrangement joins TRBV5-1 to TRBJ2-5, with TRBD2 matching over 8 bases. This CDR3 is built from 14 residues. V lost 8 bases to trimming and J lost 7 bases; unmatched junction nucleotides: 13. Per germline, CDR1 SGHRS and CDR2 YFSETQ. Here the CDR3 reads CARREGGRKGTQYF. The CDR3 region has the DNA TGCGCCAGACGGGAGGGTGGGCGTAAGGGGACCCAGTACTTC.

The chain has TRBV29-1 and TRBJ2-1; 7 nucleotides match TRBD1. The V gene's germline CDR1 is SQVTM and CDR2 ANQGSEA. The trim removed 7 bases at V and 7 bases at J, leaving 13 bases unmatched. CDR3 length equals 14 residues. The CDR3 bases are TGCAGCGCCGCCTACGGGACAGAACGGAATGAGCAGTTCTTC. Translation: CSAAYGTERNEQFF.

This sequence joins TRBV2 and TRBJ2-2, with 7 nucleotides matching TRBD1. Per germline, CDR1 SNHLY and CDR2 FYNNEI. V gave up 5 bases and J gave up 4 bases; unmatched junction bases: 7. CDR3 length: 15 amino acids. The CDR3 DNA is TGTGCCAGCAGTATATCAGGGGGTGGCACCGGGGAGCTGTTTTTT. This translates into CASSISGGGTGELFF.

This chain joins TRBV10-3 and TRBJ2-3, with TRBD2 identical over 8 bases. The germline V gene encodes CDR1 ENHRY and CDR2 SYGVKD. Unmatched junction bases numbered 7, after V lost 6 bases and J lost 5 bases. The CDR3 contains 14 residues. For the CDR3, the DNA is TGTGCCATCAGAAATAGCGGGACGAGAGATACGCAGTATTTT. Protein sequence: CAIRNSGTRDTQYF.

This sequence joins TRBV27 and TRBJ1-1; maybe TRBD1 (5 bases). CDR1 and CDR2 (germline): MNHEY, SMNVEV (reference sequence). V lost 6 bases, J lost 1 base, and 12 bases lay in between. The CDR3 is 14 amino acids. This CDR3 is CASSLGRWNTEAFF. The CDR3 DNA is TGTGCCAGCAGCCTGGGGCGATGGAACACTGAAGCTTTCTTT.

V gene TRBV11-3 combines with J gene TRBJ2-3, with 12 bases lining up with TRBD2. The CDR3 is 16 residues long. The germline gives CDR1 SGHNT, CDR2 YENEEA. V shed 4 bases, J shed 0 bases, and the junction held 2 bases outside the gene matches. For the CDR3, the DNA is TGTGCCAGCAGCTCCACTAGCGGGGGGAGCACAGATACGCAGTATTTT. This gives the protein CASSSTSGGSTDTQYF.

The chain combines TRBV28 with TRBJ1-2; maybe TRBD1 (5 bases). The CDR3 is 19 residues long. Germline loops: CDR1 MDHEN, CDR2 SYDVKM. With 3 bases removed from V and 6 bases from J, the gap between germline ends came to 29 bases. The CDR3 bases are TGTGCCAGCAGTTTTGTACGGATCAATAGGGACGGAGGGGCAAATGGCTACACCTTC. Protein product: CASSFVRINRDGGANGYTF.

In nucleotides, the CDR3 is TGTGCCAGCAGCTTAGCCCCGGACAGGGGGCACGAGCAGTACTTC. The encoded protein is CASSLAPDRGHEQYF. The chain uses TRBV7-9 and TRBJ2-7; 11 positions match TRBD1. Trimming cost V 0 bases and J 5 bases; bases outside gene matches: 3. From germline, CDR1 is SEHNR and CDR2 FQNEAQ (reference sequence). This CDR3 has 15 amino acids. Full variable domain (remainder filled in from reference TRBV7-9 and TRBJ2-7): DTGVSQNPRHKITKRGQNVTFRCDPISEHNRLYWYRQTLGQGPEFLTYFQNEAQLEKSRLLSDRFSAERPKGSFSTLEIQRTEQGDSAMYLCASSLAPDRGHEQYFGPGTRLTVT.